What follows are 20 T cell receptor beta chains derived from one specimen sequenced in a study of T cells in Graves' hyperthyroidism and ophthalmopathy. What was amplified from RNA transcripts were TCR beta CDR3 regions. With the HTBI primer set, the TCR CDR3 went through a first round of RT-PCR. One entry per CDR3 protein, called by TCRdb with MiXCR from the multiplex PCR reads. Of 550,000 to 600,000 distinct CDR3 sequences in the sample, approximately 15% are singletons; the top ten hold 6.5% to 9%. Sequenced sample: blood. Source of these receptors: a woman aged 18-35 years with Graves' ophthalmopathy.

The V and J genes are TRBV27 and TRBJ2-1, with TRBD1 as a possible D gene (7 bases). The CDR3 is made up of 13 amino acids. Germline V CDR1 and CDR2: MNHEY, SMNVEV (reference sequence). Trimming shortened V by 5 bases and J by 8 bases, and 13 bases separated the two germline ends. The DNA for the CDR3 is TGTGCCAGCAGTACGCGGGACAGTGATGAGCAGTTCTTC. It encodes CASSTRDSDEQFF.

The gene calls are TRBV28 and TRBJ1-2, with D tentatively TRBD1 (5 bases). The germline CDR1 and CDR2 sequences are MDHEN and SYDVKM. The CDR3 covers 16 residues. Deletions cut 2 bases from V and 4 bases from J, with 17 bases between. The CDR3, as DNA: TGTGCCAGCAGTTTAAATAGTTGGGGGTTCAGCTATGGCTACACCTTC. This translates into CASSLNSWGFSYGYTF.

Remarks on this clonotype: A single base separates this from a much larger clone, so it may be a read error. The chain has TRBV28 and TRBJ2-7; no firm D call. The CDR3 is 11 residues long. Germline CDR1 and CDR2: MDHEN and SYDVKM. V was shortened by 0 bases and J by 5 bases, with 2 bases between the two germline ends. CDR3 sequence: CASSLWNEQYF. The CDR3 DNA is TGTGCCAGCAGTTTATGGAACGAGCAGTACTTC.

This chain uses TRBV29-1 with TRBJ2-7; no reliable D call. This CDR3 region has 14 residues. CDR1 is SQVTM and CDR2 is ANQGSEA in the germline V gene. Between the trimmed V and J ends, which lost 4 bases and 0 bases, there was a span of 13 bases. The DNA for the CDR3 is TGCAGCGTTGTACTCGCCGCGAGCTCCTACGAGCAGTACTTC. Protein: CSVVLAASSYEQYF.

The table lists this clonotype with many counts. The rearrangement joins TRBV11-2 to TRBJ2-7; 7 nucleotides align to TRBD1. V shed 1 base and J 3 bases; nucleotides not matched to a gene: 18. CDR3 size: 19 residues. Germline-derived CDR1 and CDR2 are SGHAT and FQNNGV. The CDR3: CASSLVPPWLRAGGYEQYF. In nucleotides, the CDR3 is TGTGCCAGCAGCTTAGTGCCCCCTTGGCTCCGCGCAGGGGGCTACGAGCAGTACTTC.

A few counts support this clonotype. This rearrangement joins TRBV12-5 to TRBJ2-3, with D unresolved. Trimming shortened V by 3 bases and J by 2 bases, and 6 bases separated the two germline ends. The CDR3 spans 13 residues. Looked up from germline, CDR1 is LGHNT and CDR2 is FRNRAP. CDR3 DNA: TGTGCTAGTGGTTTTGGCTTCACAGATACGCAGTATTTT. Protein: CASGFGFTDTQYF.

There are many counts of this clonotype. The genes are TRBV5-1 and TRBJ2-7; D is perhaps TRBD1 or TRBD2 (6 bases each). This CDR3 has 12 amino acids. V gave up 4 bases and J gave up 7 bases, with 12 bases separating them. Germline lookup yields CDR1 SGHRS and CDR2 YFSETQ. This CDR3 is CASSPGGREQYF. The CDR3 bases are TGCGCCAGCAGCCCCGGGGGCAGAGAGCAGTACTTC.

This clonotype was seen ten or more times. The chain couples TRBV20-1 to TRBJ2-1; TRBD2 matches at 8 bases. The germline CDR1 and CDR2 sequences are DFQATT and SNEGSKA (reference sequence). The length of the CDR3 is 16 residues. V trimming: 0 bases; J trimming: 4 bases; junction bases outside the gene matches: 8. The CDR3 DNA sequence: TGCAGTGCTAGAGATGGTAGCGGGGAGACGTACAATGAGCAGTTCTTC. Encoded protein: CSARDGSGETYNEQFF.

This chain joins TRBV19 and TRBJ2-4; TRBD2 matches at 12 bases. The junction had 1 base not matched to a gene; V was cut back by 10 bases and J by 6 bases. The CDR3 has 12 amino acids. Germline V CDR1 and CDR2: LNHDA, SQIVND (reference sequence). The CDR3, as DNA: TGTGCCACACTAGCGGGAGGAAACATTCAGTACTTC. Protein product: CATLAGGNIQYF.

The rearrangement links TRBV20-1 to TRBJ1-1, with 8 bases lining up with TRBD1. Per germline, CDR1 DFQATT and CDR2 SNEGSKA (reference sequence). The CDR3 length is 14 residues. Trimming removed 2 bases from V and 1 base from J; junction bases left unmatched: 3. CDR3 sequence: CSARLQGGNTEAFF. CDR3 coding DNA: TGCAGTGCTAGACTACAGGGGGGGAACACTGAAGCTTTCTTT.

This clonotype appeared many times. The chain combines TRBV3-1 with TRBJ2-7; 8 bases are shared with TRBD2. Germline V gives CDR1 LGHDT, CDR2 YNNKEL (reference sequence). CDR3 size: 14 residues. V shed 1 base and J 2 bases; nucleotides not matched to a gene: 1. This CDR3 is CASSQAGGTYEQYF. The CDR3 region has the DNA TGTGCCAGCAGCCAAGCGGGAGGGACCTACGAGCAGTACTTC.

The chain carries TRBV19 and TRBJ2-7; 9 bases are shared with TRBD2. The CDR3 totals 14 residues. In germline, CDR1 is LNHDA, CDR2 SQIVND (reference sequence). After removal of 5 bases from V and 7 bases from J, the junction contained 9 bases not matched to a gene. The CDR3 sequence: CASSPVAGVGEQYF. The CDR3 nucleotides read TGTGCCAGTAGTCCCGTAGCGGGAGTGGGAGAGCAGTACTTC.

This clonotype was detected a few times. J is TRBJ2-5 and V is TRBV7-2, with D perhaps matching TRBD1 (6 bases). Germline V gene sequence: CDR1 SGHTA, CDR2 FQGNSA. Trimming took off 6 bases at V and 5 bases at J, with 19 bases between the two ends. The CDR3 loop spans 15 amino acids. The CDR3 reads CASRPQGPGRETQYF. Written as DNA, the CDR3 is TGTGCCAGCAGACCACAGGGCCCCGGAAGGGAGACCCAGTACTTC. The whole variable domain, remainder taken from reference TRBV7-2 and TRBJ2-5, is GAGVSQSPSNKVTEKGKDVELRCDPISGHTALYWYRQSLGQGLEFLIYFQGNSAPDKSGLPSDRFSAERTGGSVSTLTIQRTQQEDSAVYLCASRPQGPGRETQYFGPGTRLLVL.

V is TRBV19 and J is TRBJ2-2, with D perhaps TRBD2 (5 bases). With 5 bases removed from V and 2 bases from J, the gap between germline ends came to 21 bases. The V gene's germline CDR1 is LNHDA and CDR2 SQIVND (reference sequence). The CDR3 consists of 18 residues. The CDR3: CASSYPERAEKNTGELFF. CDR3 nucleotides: TGTGCCAGTAGTTACCCGGAGAGGGCAGAGAAAAACACCGGGGAGCTGTTTTTT.

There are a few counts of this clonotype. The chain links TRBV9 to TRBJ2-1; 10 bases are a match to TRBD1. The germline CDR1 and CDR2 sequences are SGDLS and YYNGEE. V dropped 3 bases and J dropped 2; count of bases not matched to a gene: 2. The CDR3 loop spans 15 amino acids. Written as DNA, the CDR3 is TGTGCCAGCAGCGCCGGGACAGGGGCCTACAATGAGCAGTTCTTC. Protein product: CASSAGTGAYNEQFF.

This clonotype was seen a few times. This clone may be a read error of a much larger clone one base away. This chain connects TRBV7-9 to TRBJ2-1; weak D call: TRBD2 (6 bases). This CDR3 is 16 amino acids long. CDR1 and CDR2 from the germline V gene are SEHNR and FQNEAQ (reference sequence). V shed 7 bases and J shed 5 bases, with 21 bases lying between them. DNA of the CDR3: TGTGCCAGCATCGAATTCGGGAGCCCACACCACAATGAGCAGTTCTTC. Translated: CASIEFGSPHHNEQFF.

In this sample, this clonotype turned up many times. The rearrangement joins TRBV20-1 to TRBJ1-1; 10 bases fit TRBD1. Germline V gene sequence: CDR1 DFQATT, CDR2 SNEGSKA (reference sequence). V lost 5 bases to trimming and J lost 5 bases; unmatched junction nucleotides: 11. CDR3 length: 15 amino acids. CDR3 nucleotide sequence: TGCAGTGCTGCGAATCCCGGGACAGGGGAAACTGAAGCTTTCTTT. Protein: CSAANPGTGETEAFF.

The CDR3 protein is CASSLDRESSYEQYF. CDR3 in DNA: TGTGCCAGCAGCTTAGACAGGGAGAGCTCCTACGAGCAGTACTTC. This chain uses TRBV11-3 with TRBJ2-7; perhaps D is TRBD1 or TRBD2 (5 bases each). V was shortened by 0 bases and J by 0 bases, with 9 bases between the two germline ends. CDR1 SGHNT and CDR2 YENEEA come from the germline V gene. The CDR3 totals 15 residues. The full variable domain, completed using reference TRBV11-3 and TRBJ2-7, is EAGVVQSPRYKIIEKKQPVAFWCNPISGHNTLYWYLQNLGQGPELLIRYENEEAVDDSQLPKDRFSAERLKGVDSTLKIQPAELGDSAVYLCASSLDRESSYEQYFGPGTRLTVT.

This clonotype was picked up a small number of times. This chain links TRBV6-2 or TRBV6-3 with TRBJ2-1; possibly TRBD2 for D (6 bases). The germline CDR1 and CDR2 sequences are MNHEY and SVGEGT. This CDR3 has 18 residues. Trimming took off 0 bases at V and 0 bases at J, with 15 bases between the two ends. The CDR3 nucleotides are TGTGCCAGCAGTTACTCGATCCGGCGGGATCCCTCCTACAATGAGCAGTTCTTC. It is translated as CASSYSIRRDPSYNEQFF.

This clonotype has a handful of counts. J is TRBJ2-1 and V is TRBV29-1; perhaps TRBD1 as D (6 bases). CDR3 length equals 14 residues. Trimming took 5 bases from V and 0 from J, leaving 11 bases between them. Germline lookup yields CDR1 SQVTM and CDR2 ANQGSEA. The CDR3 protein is CSVTGGYSYNEQFF. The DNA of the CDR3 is TGCAGCGTTACTGGGGGCTACTCCTACAATGAGCAGTTCTTC.